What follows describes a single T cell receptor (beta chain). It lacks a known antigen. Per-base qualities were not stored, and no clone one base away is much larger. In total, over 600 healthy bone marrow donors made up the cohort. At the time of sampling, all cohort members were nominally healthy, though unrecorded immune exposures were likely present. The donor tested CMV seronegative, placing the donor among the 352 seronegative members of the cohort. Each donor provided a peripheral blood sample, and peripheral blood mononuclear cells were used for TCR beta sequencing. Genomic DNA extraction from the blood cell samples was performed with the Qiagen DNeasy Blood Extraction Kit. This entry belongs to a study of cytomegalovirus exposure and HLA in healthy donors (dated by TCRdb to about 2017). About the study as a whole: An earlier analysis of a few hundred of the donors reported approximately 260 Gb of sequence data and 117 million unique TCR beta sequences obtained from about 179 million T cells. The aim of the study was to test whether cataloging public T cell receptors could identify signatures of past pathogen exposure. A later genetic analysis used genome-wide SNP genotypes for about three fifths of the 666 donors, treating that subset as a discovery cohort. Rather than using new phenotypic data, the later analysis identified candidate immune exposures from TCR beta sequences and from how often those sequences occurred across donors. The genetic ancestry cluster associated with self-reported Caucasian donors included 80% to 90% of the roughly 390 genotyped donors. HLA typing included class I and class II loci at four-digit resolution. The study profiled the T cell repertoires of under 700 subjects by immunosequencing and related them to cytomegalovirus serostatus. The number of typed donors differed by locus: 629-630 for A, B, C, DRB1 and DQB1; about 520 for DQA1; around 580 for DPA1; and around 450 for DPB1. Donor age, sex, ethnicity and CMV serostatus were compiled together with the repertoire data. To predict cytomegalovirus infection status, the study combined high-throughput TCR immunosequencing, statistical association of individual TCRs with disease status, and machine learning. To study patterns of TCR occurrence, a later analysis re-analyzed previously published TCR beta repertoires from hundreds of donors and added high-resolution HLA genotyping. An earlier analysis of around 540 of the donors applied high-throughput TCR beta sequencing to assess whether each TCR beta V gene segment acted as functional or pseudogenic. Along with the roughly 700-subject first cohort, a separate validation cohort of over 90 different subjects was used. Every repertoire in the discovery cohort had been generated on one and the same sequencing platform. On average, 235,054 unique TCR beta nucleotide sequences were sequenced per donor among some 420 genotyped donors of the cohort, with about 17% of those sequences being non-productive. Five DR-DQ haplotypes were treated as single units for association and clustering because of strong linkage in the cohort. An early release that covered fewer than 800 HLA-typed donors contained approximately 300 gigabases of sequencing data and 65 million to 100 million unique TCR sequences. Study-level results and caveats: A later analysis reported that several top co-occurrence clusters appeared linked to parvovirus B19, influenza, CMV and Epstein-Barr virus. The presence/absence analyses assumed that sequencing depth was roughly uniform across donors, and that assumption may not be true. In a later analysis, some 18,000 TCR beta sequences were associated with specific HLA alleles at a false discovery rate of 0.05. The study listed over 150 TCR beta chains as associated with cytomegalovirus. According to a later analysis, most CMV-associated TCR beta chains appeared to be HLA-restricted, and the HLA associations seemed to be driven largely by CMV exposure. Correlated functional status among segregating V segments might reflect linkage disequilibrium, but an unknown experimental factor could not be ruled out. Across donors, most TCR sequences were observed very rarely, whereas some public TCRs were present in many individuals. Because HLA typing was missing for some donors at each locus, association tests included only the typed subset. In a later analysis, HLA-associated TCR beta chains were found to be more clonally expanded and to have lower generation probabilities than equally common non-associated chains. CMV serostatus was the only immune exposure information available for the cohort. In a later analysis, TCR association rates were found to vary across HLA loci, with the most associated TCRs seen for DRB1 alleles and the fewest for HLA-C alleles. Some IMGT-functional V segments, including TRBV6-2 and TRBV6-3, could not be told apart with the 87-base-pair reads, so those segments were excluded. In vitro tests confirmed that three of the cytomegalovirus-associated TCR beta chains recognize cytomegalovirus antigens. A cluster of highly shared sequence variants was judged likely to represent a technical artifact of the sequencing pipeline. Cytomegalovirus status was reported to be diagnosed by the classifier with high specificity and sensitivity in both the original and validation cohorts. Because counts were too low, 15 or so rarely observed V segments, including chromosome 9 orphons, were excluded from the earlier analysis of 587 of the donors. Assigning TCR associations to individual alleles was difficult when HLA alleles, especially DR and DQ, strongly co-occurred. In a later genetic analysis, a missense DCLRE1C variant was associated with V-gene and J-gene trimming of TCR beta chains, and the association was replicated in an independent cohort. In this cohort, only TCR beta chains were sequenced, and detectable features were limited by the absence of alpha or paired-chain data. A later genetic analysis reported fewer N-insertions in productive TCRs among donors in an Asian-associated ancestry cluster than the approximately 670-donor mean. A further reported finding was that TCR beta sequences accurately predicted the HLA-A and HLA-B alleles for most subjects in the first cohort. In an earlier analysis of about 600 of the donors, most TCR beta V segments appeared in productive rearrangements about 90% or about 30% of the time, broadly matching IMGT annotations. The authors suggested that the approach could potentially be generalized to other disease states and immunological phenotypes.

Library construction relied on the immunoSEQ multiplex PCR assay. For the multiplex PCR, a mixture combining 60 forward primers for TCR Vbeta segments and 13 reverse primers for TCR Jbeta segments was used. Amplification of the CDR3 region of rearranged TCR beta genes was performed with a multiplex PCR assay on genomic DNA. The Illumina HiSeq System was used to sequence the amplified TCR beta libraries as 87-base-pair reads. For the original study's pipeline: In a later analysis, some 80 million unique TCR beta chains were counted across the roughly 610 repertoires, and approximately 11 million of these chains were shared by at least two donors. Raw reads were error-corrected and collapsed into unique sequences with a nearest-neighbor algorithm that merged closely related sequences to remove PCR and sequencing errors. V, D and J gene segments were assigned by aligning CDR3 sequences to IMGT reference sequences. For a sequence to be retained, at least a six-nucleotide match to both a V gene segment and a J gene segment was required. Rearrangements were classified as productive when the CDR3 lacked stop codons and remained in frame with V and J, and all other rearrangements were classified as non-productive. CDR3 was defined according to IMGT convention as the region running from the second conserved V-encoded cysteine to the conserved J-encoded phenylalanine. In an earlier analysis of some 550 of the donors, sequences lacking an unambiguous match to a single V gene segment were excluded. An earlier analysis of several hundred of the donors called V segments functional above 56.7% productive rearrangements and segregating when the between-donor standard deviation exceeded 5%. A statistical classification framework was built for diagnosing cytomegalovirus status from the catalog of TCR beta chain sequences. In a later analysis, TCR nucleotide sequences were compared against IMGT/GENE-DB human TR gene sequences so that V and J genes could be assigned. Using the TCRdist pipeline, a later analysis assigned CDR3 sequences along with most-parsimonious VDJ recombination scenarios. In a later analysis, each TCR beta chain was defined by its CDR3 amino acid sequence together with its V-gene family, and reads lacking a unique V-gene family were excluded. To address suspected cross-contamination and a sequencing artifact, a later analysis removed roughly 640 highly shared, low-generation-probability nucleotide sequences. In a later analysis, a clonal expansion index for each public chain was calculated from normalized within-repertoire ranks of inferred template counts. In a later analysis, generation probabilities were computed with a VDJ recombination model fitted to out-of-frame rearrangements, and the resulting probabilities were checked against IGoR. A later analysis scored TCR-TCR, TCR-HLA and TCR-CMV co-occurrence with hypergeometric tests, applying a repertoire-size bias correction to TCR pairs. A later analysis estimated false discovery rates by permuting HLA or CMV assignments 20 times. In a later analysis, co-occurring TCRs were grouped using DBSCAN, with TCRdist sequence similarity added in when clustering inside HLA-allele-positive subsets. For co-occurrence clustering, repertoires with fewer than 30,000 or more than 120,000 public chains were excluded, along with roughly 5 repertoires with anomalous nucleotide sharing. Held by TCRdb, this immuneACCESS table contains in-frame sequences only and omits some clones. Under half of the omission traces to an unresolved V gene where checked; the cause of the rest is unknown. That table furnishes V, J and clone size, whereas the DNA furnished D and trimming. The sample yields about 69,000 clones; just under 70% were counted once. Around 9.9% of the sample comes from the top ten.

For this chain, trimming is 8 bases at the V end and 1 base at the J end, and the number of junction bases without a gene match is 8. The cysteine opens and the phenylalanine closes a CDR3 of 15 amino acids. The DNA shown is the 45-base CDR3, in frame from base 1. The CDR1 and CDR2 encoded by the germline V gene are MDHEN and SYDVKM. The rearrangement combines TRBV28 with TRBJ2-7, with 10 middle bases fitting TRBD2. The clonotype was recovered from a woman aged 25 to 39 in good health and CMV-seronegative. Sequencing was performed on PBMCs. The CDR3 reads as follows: CASGRAGGRSYEQYF. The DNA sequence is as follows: TGTGCCAGCGGCAGAGCGGGGGGGAGGTCCTACGAGCAGTACTTC.